These 9 T cell receptor beta chains came from one sample sequenced in a study of blood T cell repertoires in COVID-19. TCRdb keeps only in-frame clones here, not all; method: immunoSEQ multiplex PCR. The sample has a few hundred thousand clones, approximately 86% seen once. Sample: peripheral blood. Every receptor here comes from a woman in her 70s with COVID-19, enrolled during active disease.

The V and J genes are TRBV2 and TRBJ1-5, with TRBD1 matching over 9 bases. V shed 6 bases and J 3 bases; nucleotides not matched to a gene: 6. CDR1 and CDR2 from the germline V gene are SNHLY and FYNNEI. CDR3 size: 15 residues. CDR3 in DNA: TGTGCCAGCAGGGCCGGGACAGGGCACAATCAGCCCCAGCATTTT. Its translation is CASRAGTGHNQPQHF.

The chain recombines TRBV25-1 with TRBJ2-3; D not resolved. The V end was cut by 9 bases, the J end by 2 bases, with 9 bases between. CDR1 MGHDK and CDR2 SYGVNS come from the germline V gene. The CDR3 has 12 amino acids. The CDR3 is CARRYDTDTQYF. The CDR3 DNA reads as TGTGCCAGGAGGTACGACACAGATACGCAGTATTTT.

The rearrangement links TRBV19 to TRBJ1-1; TRBD1 agrees at 9 bases. Germline values: CDR1 LNHDA, CDR2 SQIVND (reference sequence). This CDR3 region has 15 residues. Losses at the gene ends were 4 bases for V and 12 bases for J; bases not matched to a gene: 15. In nucleotides, the CDR3 is TGTGCCAGTAGTAGGGGGGACAGGGCGAATGATCTGACTTTCTTT. Protein: CASSRGDRANDLTFF.

This rearrangement joins TRBV18 to TRBJ1-2; tentatively, D is TRBD1 (5 bases). From germline, CDR1 is KGHSH and CDR2 LQKENI. The CDR3 is 12 residues long. V lost 4 bases and J lost 10, with 13 bases in between. CDR3: CASSLWGDHYTF. CDR3 coding DNA: TGTGCCAGCTCACTATGGGGGGATCACTACACCTTC.

This clone was picked up one time. The chain has TRBV6-2 or TRBV6-3 and TRBJ1-5; the D gene is possibly TRBD1 (5 bases). The V and J ends lost 5 bases and 3 bases respectively, with 14 bases between them. CDR3 size: 15 residues. The V gene's germline CDR1 is MNHEY and CDR2 SVGEGT. This chain's CDR3 is CASSPQGIYNQPQHF. The CDR3 DNA sequence: TGTGCCAGCAGTCCCCAGGGAATTTACAATCAGCCCCAGCATTTT.

This rearrangement joins TRBV11-2 to TRBJ1-2, with TRBD1 matching over 8 bases. V was pared by 5 bases and J by 4 bases, with 9 bases of the junction left unmatched. The germline CDR1 and CDR2 sequences are SGHAT and FQNNGV. There are 15 residues in the CDR3. CDR3 bases: TGTGCCAGCAGCCGAAGCACAGGGGGTCCCTATGGCTACACCTTC. Its protein is CASSRSTGGPYGYTF.

The chain uses TRBV9 and TRBJ2-2; 8 positions match TRBD1. J gave up 6 bases and V 3 bases, and 16 bases lay outside the gene matches. CDR3 length equals 18 residues. The V gene's germline CDR1 is SGDLS and CDR2 YYNGEE. CDR3 DNA: TGTGCCAGCAGCGCGACAGGGGTTGTGCTTCAAGCCCCCGGGGAGCTGTTTTTT. Amino acid sequence: CASSATGVVLQAPGELFF.

The chain links TRBV9 to TRBJ2-2, with TRBD2 matching 8 bases. The germline gives CDR1 SGDLS, CDR2 YYNGEE. CDR3 length: 15 amino acids. The V gene end was trimmed by 2 bases and the J gene end by 4 bases; junction bases not matched to a gene: 4. The CDR3 is CASSVLSGGTGELFF. The CDR3 DNA sequence: TGTGCCAGCAGCGTCCTGAGCGGGGGCACCGGGGAGCTGTTTTTT.

The CDR3 sequence is CASSSGPGNYEQYF. The CDR3 DNA reads as TGCGCCAGCAGCTCGGGTCCAGGGAACTACGAGCAGTACTTC. The chain combines TRBV5-1 with TRBJ2-7, with a tentative D call TRBD1 (5 bases). This CDR3 has 14 residues. From germline, CDR1 is SGHRS and CDR2 YFSETQ. V was shortened by 3 bases and J by 3 bases, with 13 bases between the two germline ends.